This entry lists 22 T cell receptor beta chains sequenced from one sample in a study of OX40 agonist ivuxolimab in advanced cancers. Library creation used the immunoSEQ multiplex PCR assay. Sourced from immuneACCESS, this table was stored by TCRdb with only in-frame sequences that have V and J called. A share of the clones is absent; for the studies checked, an unresolved V gene accounts for under half, and the remainder has no known explanation. The sample table records around 80,000 clones; roughly 80% of these occur just once. The ten largest clones add up to 0.4% to 0.5% of the sample. The material was CD4+ or CD8+ T cells sorted from blood, obtained in a trial of the OX40 agonist ivuxolimab. The receptors come from an adult with an advanced solid tumor such as melanoma, head and neck, liver or kidney cancer.

V usage is TRBV15 and J usage is TRBJ2-3; 12 bases align to TRBD2. The germline V gene has CDR1 LNHNV and CDR2 YYDKDF (reference sequence). This CDR3 comprises 18 residues. Unmatched junction bases numbered 9, after V lost 1 base and J lost 4 bases. CDR3 DNA sequence: TGTGCCACCAGCAGAGGCGGGGGAACTAGCGGGAGGTCAGATACGCAGTATTTT. Protein sequence: CATSRGGGTSGRSDTQYF.

The chain links TRBV10-1 to TRBJ2-5, with TRBD2 matching 7 bases. This CDR3 spans 15 amino acids. Germline V gene lookup returns CDR1 WNHNN and CDR2 SYGVQD (reference sequence). With V trimmed by 3 bases and J by 4 bases, 8 bases remained unmatched. The CDR3 bases are TGCGCCAGCAGTGAAGGACTAGGACGCGGAGAGACCCAGTACTTC. This sequence encodes CASSEGLGRGETQYF.

This sequence joins TRBV6-1 and TRBJ1-6; D might be TRBD1 (5 bases). From germline, CDR1 is MNHNS and CDR2 SASEGT. CDR3 length equals 14 residues. The V end lost 7 bases, the J end lost 7 bases, and 14 bases lay between the germline ends. The CDR3 loop reads CASIGGRLNSPLHF. As DNA, the CDR3 is TGTGCCAGCATTGGGGGACGGTTAAATTCACCCCTCCACTTT.

This chain links TRBV29-1 with TRBJ2-2, with D hard to call. Trimming removed 4 bases at V and 1 base at J, with 4 bases between. Germline V gene data show CDR1 as SQVTM and CDR2 as ANQGSEA. This CDR3 region has 12 residues. CDR3 nucleotide sequence: TGCAGCGTTGCCCTGAACACCGGGGAGCTGTTTTTT. It translates to CSVALNTGELFF.

The V call is TRBV11-2, the J call TRBJ1-2; D is uncertain. The CDR3 contains 13 residues. With 1 base removed from V and 1 base from J, the gap between germline ends came to 4 bases. Germline CDR1 reads SGHAT; CDR2 reads FQNNGV. CDR3 amino acids: CASSLGGNYGYTF. The CDR3 region has the DNA TGTGCCAGCAGCTTAGGGGGTAACTATGGCTACACCTTC.

The chain links TRBV2 to TRBJ2-4; 12 bases line up with TRBD2. Trimming at V came to 5 bases and at J to 0 bases, leaving 11 bases not matched to a gene. The CDR3 runs to 19 residues. Per germline, CDR1 SNHLY and CDR2 FYNNEI. CDR3 bases: TGTGCCAGCAGTTTCCGCGGGACTAGCGGGCTTATAGCCAAAAACATTCAGTACTTC. Encoded protein: CASSFRGTSGLIAKNIQYF. Complete variable domain (other parts from reference TRBV2 and TRBJ2-4): EPEVTQTPSHQVTQMGQEVILRCVPISNHLYFYWYRQILGQKVEFLVSFYNNEISEKSEIFDDQFSVERPDGSNFTLKIRSTKLEDSAMYFCASSFRGTSGLIAKNIQYFGAGTRLSVL.

The chain uses TRBV9 and TRBJ2-5; D remains unclear. CDR3 length equals 13 residues. Germline V lookup: CDR1 SGDLS, CDR2 YYNGEE. Trimming removed 4 bases from V and 5 bases from J, with 12 bases in between. The DNA for the CDR3 is TGTGCCAGCAGCCTATCCGGGCGGGAGACCCAGTACTTC. It specifies CASSLSGRETQYF.

The CDR3 region has the DNA TGTGCCTGGAGTGGCGGGAACTACGAGCAGTACTTC. Translating gives CAWSGGNYEQYF. V and J are TRBV30 and TRBJ2-7, with D possibly matching TRBD2 (6 bases). Trimming pared 1 base from V and 3 bases from J, leaving 7 bases between. CDR3 length: 12 amino acids. The germline V gene encodes CDR1 GTSNPN and CDR2 SVGIG (reference sequence).

The CDR3 here is CASSEDGGAFF. CDR3 bases: TGTGCCAGCAGTGAAGATGGGGGTGCTTTCTTT. This chain links TRBV6-1 with TRBJ1-1, with a possible D match to TRBD1 (5 bases). Trimming removed 1 base at V and 11 bases at J, with 8 bases between. The germline V gene encodes CDR1 MNHNS and CDR2 SASEGT. The CDR3 sequence is 11 residues long.

The rearrangement joins TRBV30 to TRBJ2-7; D perhaps matches TRBD1 (6 bases). The CDR3 has 12 amino acids. Trimming removed 7 bases from V and 3 bases from J, with 13 bases in between. Germline CDR1 and CDR2: GTSNPN and SVGIG (reference sequence). In nucleotides, the CDR3 is TGTGCCTCACGACAGGCAAGCTACGAGCAGTACTTC. Its translation: CASRQASYEQYF.

The chain is built from TRBV14 and TRBJ2-3, with unresolved D. The CDR3 is 15 amino acids. Germline V gene sequence: CDR1 SGHDN, CDR2 FVKESK. V dropped 2 bases and J dropped 3 bases, with 12 bases sitting between them. Here the CDR3 DNA reads TGTGCCAGCAGCCAACAGGTTCTTTCTACAGATACGCAGTATTTT. Amino acid sequence: CASSQQVLSTDTQYF.

This clone was counted a single time. The V and J genes are TRBV5-1 and TRBJ1-2; D is possibly TRBD1 (6 bases). The CDR3 has 15 residues. The V end was cut by 1 base, the J end by 3 bases, with 13 bases between. Germline V CDR1 and CDR2: SGHRS, YFSETQ. Here the CDR3 DNA reads TGCGCCAGCAGCTTGTTTCCCCCAGGGGACTATGGCTACACCTTC. Its protein product is CASSLFPPGDYGYTF.

The CDR3 is CASSFRQGNTEAFF. CDR3 nucleotide sequence: TGTGCCAGCAGTTTCCGACAGGGAAACACTGAAGCTTTCTTT. The chain links TRBV27 to TRBJ1-1; 7 positions agree with TRBD1. Germline CDR1 reads MNHEY; CDR2 reads SMNVEV (reference sequence). The CDR3 runs 14 residues. J gave up 2 bases and V 3 bases, and 3 bases lay outside the gene matches.

The chain combines TRBV27 with TRBJ1-3; the D is unclear. From germline, CDR1 is MNHEY and CDR2 SMNVEV (reference sequence). This CDR3 region has 15 residues. The germline V and J ends were trimmed by 2 bases and 4 bases, with 12 bases remaining between them. The CDR3 protein is CASSLIKGAGNTIYF. CDR3 in DNA: TGTGCCAGCAGTTTAATAAAGGGTGCAGGAAACACCATATATTTT.

V gene TRBV18 combines with J gene TRBJ2-2; the D is unclear. CDR1 is KGHSH, CDR2 LQKENI, per germline. This CDR3 is 15 amino acids long. V dropped 3 bases and J dropped 1 base, with 9 bases sitting between them. DNA of the CDR3: TGTGCCAGCTCACCCTCGATTATGAACACCGGGGAGCTGTTTTTT. Translation: CASSPSIMNTGELFF.

The chain employs TRBV4-3 and TRBJ1-1; the D is unclear. CDR3 length equals 15 residues. Germline CDR1 is LGHNA and CDR2 is YSLEER. Trimming shortened V by 0 bases and J by 6 bases, and 14 bases separated the two germline ends. The CDR3 region is CASSQEPYNRAEAFF. For the CDR3, the DNA is TGCGCCAGCAGCCAAGAACCCTATAATAGGGCTGAAGCTTTCTTT.

The J gene is TRBJ2-1, the V gene TRBV2; 9 bases line up with TRBD2. The trim removed 4 bases at V and 8 bases at J, leaving 6 bases unmatched. The CDR3 extends over 14 amino acids. From germline, CDR1 is SNHLY and CDR2 FYNNEI. CDR3 residues: CASSVNSGSDEQFF. The CDR3, as DNA: TGTGCCAGCAGTGTAAATAGCGGGAGCGATGAGCAGTTCTTC.

The gene calls are TRBV25-1 and TRBJ1-6, with a weak D call TRBD1 (6 bases). Deletions cut 10 bases from V and 9 bases from J, with 16 bases between. The CDR3 has 13 residues. Germline CDR1 and CDR2: MGHDK and SYGVNS. In DNA form, the CDR3 reads TGTGCCACCGAGACAGGTAGGGTTTCACCCCTCCACTTT. It is translated as CATETGRVSPLHF.

This chain joins TRBV19 and TRBJ2-7, with D tentatively TRBD2 (6 bases). The CDR3 extends over 13 amino acids. Germline assignment: CDR1 LNHDA and CDR2 SQIVND (reference sequence). Between the trimmed V and J ends, which lost 3 bases and 6 bases, there was a span of 12 bases. CDR3 in amino acids: CASSMLLGGEQYV. CDR3 in DNA: TGTGCCAGTAGTATGTTATTGGGAGGCGAGCAGTACGTC.

The chain links TRBV11-2 to TRBJ2-3; D is perhaps TRBD1 (7 bases). Germline V lookup: CDR1 SGHAT, CDR2 FQNNGV. The CDR3 extends over 17 amino acids. Trimming left V 0 bases short and J 5 bases short, with 18 bases between. The CDR3 loop is CASSLDAWQGGRDTQYF. CDR3 DNA sequence: TGTGCCAGCAGCTTAGATGCCTGGCAGGGGGGTAGAGATACGCAGTATTTT.

The V and J genes are TRBV10-1 and TRBJ1-2; D remains ambiguous. Trimming removed 6 bases from V and 8 bases from J, with 22 bases in between. Germline V lookup: CDR1 WNHNN, CDR2 SYGVQD (reference sequence). The CDR3 covers 15 residues. The CDR3 loop reads CASRERFPEVMGYTF. Written as DNA, the CDR3 is TGCGCCAGCAGGGAGAGATTCCCCGAGGTGATGGGCTACACCTTC.

The chain employs TRBV20-1 and TRBJ2-5; D call uncertain. Trimming cost V 4 bases and J 9 bases, with 6 bases left between them. Germline loops: CDR1 DFQATT, CDR2 SNEGSKA (reference sequence). This CDR3 has 9 amino acids. CDR3 in amino acids: CSAIGAQYF. CDR3 DNA sequence: TGCAGTGCTATTGGGGCCCAGTACTTC.